This T cell receptor (beta chain) emerged from a study of technical replicates of blood from a handful of donors. After removal of 6 bases from V and 7 bases from J, the junction contained 14 bases not matched to a gene. CDR1 is MDHEN and CDR2 is SYDVKM in the germline V gene. The CDR3 length is 18 residues. Data came from immunoSEQ multiplex PCR; TCRdb stores just in-frame clones and leaves some out. The sample includes around 15,000 clones, around nine tenths of them seen just once. Sequencing was done on a sample of PBMCs. This TCR was recovered from a human donor in good health. The chain links TRBV28 to TRBJ2-1; 14 bases agree with TRBD2. The CDR3 sequence: CASRLRTSGRLRGNEQFF. The DNA for the CDR3 is TGTGCCAGCAGGCTCCGGACTAGCGGGAGGCTACGGGGAAATGAGCAGTTCTTC.